These 24 T cell receptor beta chains were sequenced from one sample in a study of molecular identifiers for immune sequencing clone quantification. TCRdb recomputed calls from the PCR reads with MiXCR, one row per CDR3 protein. The data hold roughly 320,000 distinct CDR3 sequences, with roughly 24% observed a single time. The source material was naive CD8+ T cells from blood, with Jurkat cell RNA spiked in. Noted subset: FACS-sorted CD8+CD4-CCR7+CD45RA+ naive T cells. The receptor source for this set is a human donor in good health. Some libraries in this study had Jurkat cell RNA spiked in.

There are many counts of this clonotype. This chain links TRBV20-1 with TRBJ2-7; no clear D gene. The CDR3 has 12 residues. The V end was cut by 0 bases, the J end by 3 bases, with 6 bases between. The germline V gene has CDR1 DFQATT and CDR2 SNEGSKA (reference sequence). The CDR3, as DNA: TGCAGTGCTAGAGATTCCGGCTACGAGCAGTACTTC. Translating it yields CSARDSGYEQYF.

Notes on this clonotype: The conserved phenylalanine or tryptophan normally closing the CDR3 is absent here, so this likely arose from a read error. The chain recombines TRBV5-6 with TRBJ1-3; no definite D call. CDR1 and CDR2 from the germline V gene are SGHDT and YYEEEE. This CDR3 is built from 15 residues. V was clipped by 1 base and J by 0 bases, with 8 bases between them. CDR3 DNA sequence: TGTGCCAGCAGCTTGAGCCGCGACTCTGGAAACACCATATATCTT. Translated: CASSLSRDSGNTIYL.

Worth noting for this clonotype: This could be a read error, since a much larger clone is one nucleotide away. The chain employs TRBV4-3 and TRBJ2-2; weak D call: TRBD2 (6 bases). This CDR3 contains 15 residues. Germline CDR1 and CDR2: LGHNA and YSLEER. CDR3 amino acids: CASSPTSLSTGEPFF. CDR3 bases: TGCGCCAGCAGCCCGACTAGTTTGAGCACCGGGGAGCCGTTTTTT.

This clonotype has a single count. The chain recombines TRBV7-9 with TRBJ2-7; D gene ambiguous. V lost 6 bases, J lost 4 bases, and 13 bases lay in between. Germline assignment: CDR1 SEHNR and CDR2 FQNEAQ (reference sequence). This CDR3 is built from 13 residues. CDR3 nucleotides: TGTGCCAGCAGGGCAGAAGGCTCGTACGAGCAGTACTTC. It yields the protein CASRAEGSYEQYF.

This clonotype was picked up a small number of times. The chain employs TRBV6-2 or TRBV6-3 and TRBJ2-2, with D perhaps matching TRBD2 (5 bases). CDR3 length equals 15 residues. The germline gives CDR1 MNHEY, CDR2 SVGEGT. Trimming cost V 4 bases and J 3 bases, with 12 bases left between them. The CDR3 bases are TGTGCCAGCAGTTCCCTCGACTATTACACCGGGGAGCTGTTTTTT. Protein sequence: CASSSLDYYTGELFF.

In this sample, this clonotype turned up a few times. The J gene is TRBJ2-3, the V gene TRBV14; 9 nucleotides align to TRBD2. Losses at the gene ends were 5 bases for V and 0 bases for J; bases not matched to a gene: 6. The CDR3 is made up of 16 amino acids. Germline V gene sequence: CDR1 SGHDN, CDR2 FVKESK. CDR3 in amino acids: CASSKMTSGSTDTQYF. Here the CDR3 DNA reads TGTGCCAGCAGCAAGATGACTAGCGGTAGCACAGATACGCAGTATTTT.

About this clonotype itself: A read error is likely, as this CDR3 ends without the conserved phenylalanine or tryptophan. The chain employs TRBV19 and TRBJ1-5; the D is unclear. Germline CDR1 and CDR2: LNHDA and SQIVND (reference sequence). The CDR3 spans 12 residues. With 5 bases removed from V and 6 bases from J, the gap between germline ends came to 8 bases. The CDR3 loop is CASSPPRQPQHL. CDR3 nucleotide sequence: TGTGCCAGTAGTCCCCCCCGTCAGCCCCAGCATTTA.

The table lists this clonotype with a few counts. The gene calls are TRBV24-1 and TRBJ2-5, with TRBD2 identical over 7 bases. Germline CDR1 KGHDR, CDR2 SFDVKD. Trimming took 3 bases from V and 1 from J; bases not matched to a gene: 1. The CDR3 is 14 amino acids. CDR3 in DNA: TGTGCCACCAGTGATCTAGCGGCCCAAGAGACCCAGTACTTC. Protein: CATSDLAAQETQYF.

This clonotype was observed many times. J is TRBJ1-1 and V is TRBV7-9; unclear D gene. CDR1 and CDR2 from the germline V gene are SEHNR and FQNEAQ (reference sequence). Trimming removed 5 bases at V and 4 bases at J, with 8 bases between. This CDR3 has 12 amino acids. CDR3 nucleotides: TGTGCCAGCAGCCCCCCAGCCACTGAAGCTTTCTTT. Its protein is CASSPPATEAFF.

There are many counts of this clonotype. The rearrangement joins TRBV20-1 to TRBJ2-5; TRBD2 matches 11 bases. The CDR3 is 15 amino acids. The trim removed 3 bases at V and 3 bases at J, leaving 6 bases unmatched. Germline V CDR1 and CDR2: DFQATT, SNEGSKA (reference sequence). As DNA, the CDR3 is TGCAGTGCTAGGCAACTAGCGGGGGAAAAAGAGACCCAGTACTTC. As protein: CSARQLAGEKETQYF.

In its sample, this clonotype was seen a few times. The chain recombines TRBV28 with TRBJ2-3; 10 nucleotides line up with TRBD2. J gave up 0 bases and V 6 bases, and 15 bases lay outside the gene matches. Germline values: CDR1 MDHEN, CDR2 SYDVKM. The CDR3 contains 19 residues. CDR3 loop: CASRQTIGTSESSTDTQYF. CDR3 sequence (DNA): TGTGCCAGCAGGCAAACTATCGGGACTAGCGAGTCTAGCACAGATACGCAGTATTTT.

Points on this clonotype: One base away lies a much larger clone, so this may be a sequencing read error. The rearrangement joins TRBV29-1 to TRBJ1-1; no clear D gene. This CDR3 region has 13 residues. CDR1 SQVTM and CDR2 ANQGSEA come from the germline V gene. V lost 6 bases to trimming and J lost 3 bases, with 14 bases between them. This CDR3 is CSVATEGDTEAFF. In nucleotides, the CDR3 is TGCAGCGTAGCAACCGAAGGTGACACTGAAGCTTTCTTT.

The J gene is TRBJ1-1, the V gene TRBV19; D gene uncertain. This CDR3 is built from 14 residues. CDR1 is LNHDA and CDR2 is SQIVND in the germline V gene (reference sequence). V was pared by 3 bases and J by 5 bases, with 13 bases between. The CDR3 region has the DNA TGTGCCAGTAGTATTAGTTCTGCCGGGACTGAAGCTTTCTTT. This encodes CASSISSAGTEAFF.

Of note for this clonotype: A much larger clone is a single base away; this may be a read error. The chain carries TRBV12-3 or TRBV12-4 and TRBJ1-2, with D unclear. The length of the CDR3 is 16 residues. V gave up 1 base and J gave up 4 bases, with 16 bases separating them. As DNA, the CDR3 is TGTGCCAGCAGTTTAGGGCAGAATCCTCTCTCCTATGGCTACACCTTC. This sequence encodes CASSLGQNPLSYGYTF.

In this sample, this clonotype turned up a few times. The chain links TRBV12-3 or TRBV12-4 to TRBJ1-4; no clear D gene. Trimming cost V 7 bases and J 5 bases, with 17 bases left between them. The CDR3 length is 15 residues. The DNA of the CDR3 is TGTGCCAGCACATCCTCCGGGTCGGCAAATGAAAAACTGTTTTTT. It is translated as CASTSSGSANEKLFF.

This clonotype was counted a few times. Its ends do not fully match the called genes, so a read error is possible. The rearrangement joins TRBV7-9 to TRBJ2-4; D ambiguous. This CDR3 spans 12 amino acids. Germline CDR1 reads SEHNR; CDR2 reads FQNEAQ (reference sequence). For the CDR3, the DNA is TGTGCCGGCAGCACACGGGAAAACATTCAGTACTTC. Protein: CAGSTRENIQYF.

A note on this clonotype: Since a much larger clone is just one base distant, this may be a read error. This chain joins TRBV12-3 or TRBV12-4 and TRBJ2-7, with D possibly called TRBD1 or TRBD2 (5 bases each). The CDR3 has 14 amino acids. The CDR3 spells CASTRVGTSREQHF. CDR3 in DNA: TGTGCCAGCACCCGTGTCGGGACGAGCCGTGAGCAGCACTTC.

This clonotype was seen ten or more times. The V and J genes are TRBV4-3 and TRBJ2-3, with a possible D match to TRBD2 (5 bases). The ends were cut back, 3 bases at V and 0 bases at J, with 10 bases in the middle. Germline loops: CDR1 LGHNA, CDR2 YSLEER. This CDR3 region has 15 residues. Written as DNA, the CDR3 is TGCGCCAGCAGCCAGACGCCGGGGAGCACAGATACGCAGTATTTT. Translating it yields CASSQTPGSTDTQYF.

This clonotype appeared a few times. The chain has TRBV24-1 and TRBJ1-2; D is ambiguous. CDR1 is KGHDR, CDR2 SFDVKD, per germline. This CDR3 has 13 residues. Trimming removed 2 bases at V and 5 bases at J, with 8 bases between. The CDR3 sequence is CATSDSPDYGYTF. The CDR3 coding sequence is TGTGCCACCAGTGATTCGCCGGATTATGGCTACACCTTC.

Remarks on this clonotype: One junction end disagrees with the germline gene, perhaps due to a read error. The V and J genes are TRBV6-1 and TRBJ2-7; 10 bases fit TRBD1. The CDR3 is made up of 15 amino acids. CDR1 MNHNS and CDR2 SASEGT come from the germline V gene. In DNA form, the CDR3 reads TGTGCCAGCAGCTCCGGGACAGGGGTATTCTACGAGCTGTACTTC. The encoded protein is CASSSGTGVFYELYF.

This clonotype was seen a handful of times. The chain links TRBV28 to TRBJ2-7; D is unresolved. Germline CDR1 and CDR2: MDHEN and SYDVKM. The CDR3 covers 14 residues. V shed 3 bases and J shed 0 bases, with 9 bases lying between them. The CDR3 sequence: CASSFPGSSYEQYF. The CDR3 DNA follows: TGTGCCAGCAGTTTCCCGGGTAGCTCCTACGAGCAGTACTTC.

This clonotype was counted many times. The genes are TRBV11-2 and TRBJ2-3, with D unresolved. The CDR3 is 15 residues long. The germline gives CDR1 SGHAT, CDR2 FQNNGV. V was pared by 2 bases and J by 4 bases, with 13 bases between. The CDR3 DNA follows: TGTGCCAGCAGCTTATTGGTAGGGCCGGCAGATACGCAGTATTTT. This gives the protein CASSLLVGPADTQYF.

This clonotype was counted only a few times. V is TRBV4-2 and J is TRBJ2-7, with 14 bases aligning to TRBD2. There are 16 residues in the CDR3. Germline V lookup: CDR1 LGHNA, CDR2 YNFKEQ. J lost 3 bases, V lost 1 base, and 2 bases had no gene match. The CDR3 reads CASSQVTSGGGYEQYF. For the CDR3, the DNA is TGTGCCAGCAGCCAAGTGACTAGCGGGGGGGGCTACGAGCAGTACTTC.

This clonotype appeared a single time. One junction end disagrees with the germline gene, perhaps due to a read error. The J gene is TRBJ2-3, the V gene TRBV13, with 11 nucleotides matching TRBD1. Germline V gene sequence: CDR1 PRHDT, CDR2 FYEKMQ (reference sequence). The CDR3 length is 14 residues. CDR3: CSSSGTGGADTQYF. The CDR3 region has the DNA TGTTCCAGCAGCGGGACAGGGGGGGCAGATACGCAGTATTTT.